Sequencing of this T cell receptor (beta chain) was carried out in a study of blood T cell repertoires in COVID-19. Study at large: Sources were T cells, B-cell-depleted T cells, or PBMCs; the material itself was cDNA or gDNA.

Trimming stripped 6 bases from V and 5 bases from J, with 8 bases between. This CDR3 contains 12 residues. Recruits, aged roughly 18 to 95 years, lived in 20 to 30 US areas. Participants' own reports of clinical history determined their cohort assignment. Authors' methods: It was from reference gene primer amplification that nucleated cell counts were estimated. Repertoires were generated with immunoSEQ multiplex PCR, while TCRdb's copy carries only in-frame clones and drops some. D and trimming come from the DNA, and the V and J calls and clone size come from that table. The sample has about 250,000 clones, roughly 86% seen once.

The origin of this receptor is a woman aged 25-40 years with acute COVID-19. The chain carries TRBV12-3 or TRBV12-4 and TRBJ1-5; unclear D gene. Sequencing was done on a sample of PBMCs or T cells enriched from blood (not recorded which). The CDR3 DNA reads TGTGCCAGCAGCAACGGAGATCAGCCCCAGCATTTT. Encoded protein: CASSNGDQPQHF.